This TCR beta chain was sequenced for a study of CD8 T cells in ankylosing spondylitis. Study results and limitations: In ankylosing spondylitis patients, matched synovial fluid reportedly showed significant enrichment of disease-linked clones. Seven to nine highly homologous variants formed a TCR beta motif that appeared characteristic of ankylosing spondylitis blood.

Via MiXCR, TCRdb re-called the 5' RACE reads, giving one row per CDR3 protein. The data hold 380,000 or so distinct CDR3 sequences, with approximately 20% observed a single time. This clonotype has more than one count but fewer than ten. Antigen specificity is unknown. The germline CDR1 and CDR2 sequences are LGHNA and YNFKEQ. V dropped 4 bases and J dropped 0; count of bases not matched to a gene: 11. The CDR3 runs 17 residues. The sequenced sample was blood, either unsorted or a sorted T cell fraction (not recorded which). This chain links TRBV4-2 with TRBJ2-7, with 8 bases matching TRBD1. The source is a male donor with ankylosing spondylitis or in good health (not recorded which). The CDR3 nucleotides read TGTGCCAGCAGCCCGCGATCAGGGGGCGTTAGCTCCTACGAGCAGTACTTC. Its translation: CASSPRSGGVSSYEQYF.